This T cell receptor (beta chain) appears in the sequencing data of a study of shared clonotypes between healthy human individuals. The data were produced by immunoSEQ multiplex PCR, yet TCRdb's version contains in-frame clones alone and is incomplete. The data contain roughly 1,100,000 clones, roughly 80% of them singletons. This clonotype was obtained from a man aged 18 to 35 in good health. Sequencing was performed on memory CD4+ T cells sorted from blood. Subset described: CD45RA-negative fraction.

The CDR3 bases are TGTGCCAGCAGTTTATCTCTCGCGGGTGCTAATGAAAAACTGTTTTTT. Protein: CASSLSLAGANEKLFF. This chain links TRBV27 with TRBJ1-4, with unresolved D. The CDR3 totals 16 residues. Germline V gives CDR1 MNHEY, CDR2 SMNVEV (reference sequence). V lost 0 bases and J 3 bases, leaving 11 bases between the germline ends.